The 11 T cell receptor beta chains presented below share a single source sample, sequenced in a study of cytomegalovirus exposure and HLA in healthy donors. The study ran its PCR with 60 Vbeta and 13 Jbeta primers. Assay used: immunoSEQ multiplex PCR; TCRdb lists only in-frame clones, some missing. The table records about 94,000 clones, around 68% of them present only once. The sample consisted of PBMCs. These receptor sequences come from a man aged 25-45 years in good health and CMV-seropositive.

This chain links TRBV5-4 with TRBJ1-1; TRBD1 might be the D (5 bases). V was cut by 0 bases and J by 3 bases, with 18 bases left in between. The germline gives CDR1 SGHNT, CDR2 YYREEE (reference sequence). The CDR3 runs to 17 residues. The CDR3 reads CASSLGSRGPGDTEAFF. CDR3 sequence (DNA): TGTGCCAGCAGCTTGGGCTCCCGGGGCCCGGGGGACACTGAAGCTTTCTTT. Drawing the rest from reference TRBV5-4 and TRBJ1-1, the complete variable domain is ETGVTQSPTHLIKTRGQQVTLRCSSQSGHNTVSWYQQALGQGPQFIFQYYREEENGRGNFPPRFSGLQFPNYSSELNVNALELDDSALYLCASSLGSRGPGDTEAFFGQGTRLTVV.

In its sample, this clone was seen a few times. V usage is TRBV5-1 and J usage is TRBJ2-3; 7 bases align to TRBD2. The germline gives CDR1 SGHRS, CDR2 YFSETQ. V lost 3 bases and J lost 2; bases outside the gene matches: 6. The CDR3 extends over 15 amino acids. CDR3 protein: CASSSAGTTTDTQYF. The CDR3 nucleotides read TGCGCCAGCAGCTCCGCAGGGACTACCACAGATACGCAGTATTTT. The whole variable domain, remainder taken from reference TRBV5-1 and TRBJ2-3, is KAGVTQTPRYLIKTRGQQVTLSCSPISGHRSVSWYQQTPGQGLQFLFEYFSETQRNKGNFPGRFSGRQFSNSRSEMNVSTLELGDSALYLCASSSAGTTTDTQYFGPGTRLTVL.

The chain has TRBV27 and TRBJ2-2; TRBD2 matches at 11 bases. The V segment lost 3 bases and the J segment 3 bases; nucleotides outside the gene matches: 3. Germline V gene data show CDR1 as MNHEY and CDR2 as SMNVEV (reference sequence). The CDR3 totals 16 residues. The CDR3 coding sequence is TGTGCCAGCAGTTTCATAGCGGGAGGGTACACCGGGGAGCTGTTTTTT. Amino acids: CASSFIAGGYTGELFF.

V usage is TRBV19 and J usage is TRBJ1-2, with 9 nucleotides matching TRBD1. V lost 7 bases to trimming and J lost 7 bases; unmatched junction nucleotides: 10. Germline CDR1 and CDR2: LNHDA and SQIVND (reference sequence). The CDR3 runs to 14 residues. The DNA of the CDR3 is TGTGCCAGTACCCAAACAGGGGGCTCTGGTGGCTACACCTTC. Translation: CASTQTGGSGGYTF.

The chain's CDR3 is CASRPTGLTNEKLFF. The CDR3 DNA reads TGTGCCAGCAGACCCACAGGGCTAACTAATGAAAAACTGTTTTTT. The chain employs TRBV6-1 and TRBJ1-4, with a tentative D call TRBD1 (6 bases). V gave up 6 bases and J gave up 1 base, with 12 bases separating them. The CDR3 length is 15 residues. Germline V CDR1 and CDR2: MNHNS, SASEGT.

The J gene is TRBJ2-3, the V gene TRBV29-1; the D gene is possibly TRBD1 (5 bases). The CDR3 runs to 14 residues. Germline V CDR1 and CDR2: SQVTM, ANQGSEA. The V end lost 7 bases, the J end lost 2 bases, and 16 bases lay between the germline ends. CDR3 nucleotide sequence: TGCAGCGCCCCAAGGGGCGCCTACACAGATACGCAGTATTTT. It specifies CSAPRGAYTDTQYF.

The V gene is TRBV10-3, the J gene TRBJ1-1, with 8 bases matching TRBD1. Germline CDR1 is ENHRY and CDR2 is SYGVKD. The trim removed 0 bases at V and 5 bases at J, leaving 2 bases unmatched. This CDR3 comprises 14 residues. The CDR3 DNA reads as TGTGCCATCAGTGAGTCGGGACAGGCGACTGAAGCTTTCTTT. Protein: CAISESGQATEAFF.

V is TRBV6-1 and J is TRBJ1-4; 7 nucleotides line up with TRBD1. V dropped 2 bases and J dropped 7; count of bases not matched to a gene: 7. The CDR3 has 15 amino acids. In germline, CDR1 is MNHNS, CDR2 SASEGT. The CDR3 region is CASSERQGSGEKLFF. CDR3 sequence (DNA): TGTGCCAGCAGTGAACGACAGGGCTCCGGTGAAAAACTGTTTTTT.

V is TRBV1 and J is TRBJ2-7; TRBD2 is the table's D call, not checked against the DNA. TRBV1 has pseudogene status. The CDR3 has 19 amino acids. The CDR3, as DNA: TGCACCAGCAGCCAAGCCCATCCGGGACTAGCGGGAGGGCGCTACGAGCAGTACTTC. It is translated as CTSSQAHPGLAGGRYEQYF.

The chain recombines TRBV19 with TRBJ2-6, with D tentatively TRBD1 (5 bases). The V and J ends lost 3 bases and 2 bases respectively, with 17 bases between them. The CDR3 spans 18 residues. Germline-derived CDR1 and CDR2 are LNHDA and SQIVND (reference sequence). The DNA for the CDR3 is TGTGCCAGTAGTATTAGGGCAGGGCGCGAAGCTGGGGCCAACGTCCTGACTTTC. Translated, it gives CASSIRAGREAGANVLTF.

The gene calls are TRBV30 and TRBJ2-7, with 8 nucleotides matching TRBD2. Germline values: CDR1 GTSNPN, CDR2 SVGIG (reference sequence). Trimming at V came to 3 bases and at J to 5 bases, leaving 12 bases not matched to a gene. The CDR3 spans 15 residues. CDR3 in amino acids: CAWSSQEAGVHEQYF. DNA of the CDR3: TGTGCCTGGAGCTCCCAGGAAGCGGGAGTCCACGAGCAGTACTTC.